This is a list of T cell receptor beta chains from one sample in a study of blood T cell repertoires in COVID-19. Profiling relied on immunoSEQ multiplex PCR, and the TCRdb table lists in-frame clones only, not all of them. The sample has about 400,000 clones; nearly 90% are singletons. Source material: PBMCs or T cells enriched from blood (not recorded which). Source of these receptors: a woman aged 40 to 50 with acute COVID-19. Both conserved end residues are part of each CDR3. A D gene is named only where the DNA matches it firmly. Expanded clones get a size class; other rows say once, few or many, or leave the size out.

>.|TRBV6-5|TRBD2|TRBJ2-3
TGTGCCAGCATCGGGGGGGCCGTAGATACGCAGTATTTT
CASIGGAVDTQYF
>.|TRBV12-3/TRBV12-4|.|TRBJ1-1
TGTGCCAGCAGTTTAGTCACTGGGCGAGCTTTCTTT
CASSLVTGRAFF
>.|TRBV5-1|.|TRBJ2-3
TGCGCCAGCAGCTTGGGCCGGGACTCGAGCACAGATACGCAGTATTTT
CASSLGRDSSTDTQYF
>.|TRBV6-5|TRBD1|TRBJ2-7
TGTGCCAGCAGTTACTCATCACAGGGGGCTGCCTACGAGCAGTACTTC
CASSYSSQGAAYEQYF
>.|TRBV7-2|.|TRBJ1-1
TGTGCCAGCAGCTTGGGGCGCACTGAAGCTTTCTTT
CASSLGRTEAFF
>once|TRBV24-1|.|TRBJ1-6
TGTGCCACCAGTGAACAACAGAGCTCCTATAATTCACCCCTCCACTTT
CATSEQQSSYNSPLHF
>.|TRBV6-6|TRBD1|TRBJ2-7
TGTGCCAGCAGCTTAACGGGACAGGGATACGACGAGCAGTACTTC
CASSLTGQGYDEQYF
>.|TRBV2|.|TRBJ1-2
TGTGCCAGCACGACTCAGGGCAACTATGGCTACACCTTC
CASTTQGNYGYTF
>.|TRBV3-1/TRBV3-2|TRBD1|TRBJ1-6
TGTGCCAGCAGCCTCGGGACAGGCTATAATTCACCCCTCCACTTT
CASSLGTGYNSPLHF
>.|TRBV19|TRBD2|TRBJ2-1
TGTGCCAGTAGTATGGGTACTAGCGGGGGCTACAATGAGCAGTTCTTC
CASSMGTSGGYNEQFF
>.|TRBV10-2|.|TRBJ2-1
TGCGCCAGCAGCCGAGCAGGGGGGAGTAGCAATGAGCAGTTCTTC
CASSRAGGSSNEQFF
>once|TRBV6-5|.|TRBJ1-4
TGTGCCAGCAGTTATCGCCAGGGTGAAAAACTGTTTTTT
CASSYRQGEKLFF
>.|TRBV9|.|TRBJ1-4
TGTGCCAGCAGCGCCACAGGTGCAACTAATGAAAAACTGTTTTTT
CASSATGATNEKLFF
>.|TRBV7-8|.|TRBJ1-2
TGTGCCAGCAGCGCCTCAGGGAGGGGGAACTATGGCTACACCTTC
CASSASGRGNYGYTF
>.|TRBV4-1|TRBD1|TRBJ1-2
TGCGCCAGCAGCCCACTACAGGGGGCTAACTATGGCTACACCTTC
CASSPLQGANYGYTF
>.|TRBV7-2|.|TRBJ2-2
TGTGCCAGCAGCCTATACAGGGCGGTCACCGGGGAGCTGTTTTTT
CASSLYRAVTGELFF
>.|TRBV6-1|.|TRBJ2-5
TGTGCCAGCAGTGAAGTAAGGAGGGGCCAAGAGACCCAGTACTTC
CASSEVRRGQETQYF
>once|TRBV12-3/TRBV12-4|.|TRBJ2-7
TGTGCCAGCAGTACAAGACAGAGCCAGTACTTC
CASSTRQSQYF
>.|TRBV5-4|TRBD1|TRBJ1-2
TGTGCCAGCAGCTTGGGGCGCGACAGGGAGGAGGCTGGCTACACCTTC
CASSLGRDREEAGYTF
>.|TRBV3-1/TRBV3-2|.|TRBJ2-3
TGTGCCAGCAGCCAAGTCAGGTCGGCGGGGGCGCCACCGACAGATACGCAGTATTTT
CASSQVRSAGAPPTDTQYF
>.|TRBV18|.|TRBJ1-5
TGTGCCAGCTCACCTGACAGCACCGATCAGCCCCAGCATTTT
CASSPDSTDQPQHF
>.|TRBV20-1|.|TRBJ1-2
TGCAGTGCCATCGACAGAGATGGCTACACCTTC
CSAIDRDGYTF
>.|TRBV21-1|.|TRBJ2-5
TGTGCCAGCAGCAAAGGTTCACTAGCGGGGAGGGAGACCCAGTACTTC
CASSKGSLAGRETQYF
>.|TRBV5-6|.|TRBJ1-4
TGTGCCAGCAGCTTGAGTGGGAGGAGGGAAAAACTGTTTTTT
CASSLSGRREKLFF
>.|TRBV3-1/TRBV3-2|TRBD1|TRBJ1-5
TGTGCCAGCAGCCAAGATCTCGGGACAGGACAGAATCAGCCCCAGCATTTT
CASSQDLGTGQNQPQHF
>.|TRBV3-1/TRBV3-2|.|TRBJ1-5
TGTGCCAGCGGGGGCGGGAGCAATCAGCCCCAGCATTTT
CASGGGSNQPQHF
>once|TRBV5-1|TRBD1|TRBJ1-2
TGCGCCAGCAGCTCCAGACAGGGGGGTATGGGCTACACCTTC
CASSSRQGGMGYTF
>.|TRBV18|.|TRBJ2-2
TGTGCCAGCTCACTGCGGTTCGGACAGCCCGAACACGGCGGGGAGCTGTTTTTT
CASSLRFGQPEHGGELFF
>.|TRBV10-3|TRBD1|TRBJ2-7
TGTGCCATCAGTGAGAGGTTCTCTGGACAGGGAGAGGAGCAGTACTTC
CAISERFSGQGEEQYF
>once|TRBV2|.|TRBJ2-6
TGTGCCAGTCAAACAGGGTCTGGGGCCAACGTCCTGACTTTC
CASQTGSGANVLTF